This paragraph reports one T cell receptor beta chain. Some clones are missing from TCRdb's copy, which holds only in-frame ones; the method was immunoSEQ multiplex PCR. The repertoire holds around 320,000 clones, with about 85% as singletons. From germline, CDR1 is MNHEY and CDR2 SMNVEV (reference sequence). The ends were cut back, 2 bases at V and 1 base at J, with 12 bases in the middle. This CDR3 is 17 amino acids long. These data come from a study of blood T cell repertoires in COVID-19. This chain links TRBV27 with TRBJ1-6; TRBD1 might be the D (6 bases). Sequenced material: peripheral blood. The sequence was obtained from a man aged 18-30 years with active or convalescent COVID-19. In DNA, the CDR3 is TGTGCCAGCAGTTTACAGGCAGGGGCGTCCTATAATTCACCCCTCCACTTT. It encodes CASSLQAGASYNSPLHF.